This TCR beta chain was sequenced in a study of spatial heterogeneity in lung cancer. From the 5' RACE reads, TCRdb called clonotypes with MiXCR, one entry per CDR3 protein. The sample contains more than 4,500 distinct CDR3 sequences, 2.9% of which appear only once. Time point noted: sample taken at primary tumor resection. Trimming pared 1 base from V and 3 bases from J, leaving 9 bases between. Germline CDR1 LNHNV, CDR2 YYDKDF (reference sequence). This CDR3 is 14 amino acids long. This clonotype was observed at least ten times. The V gene is TRBV15, the J gene TRBJ1-1, with a tentative D call TRBD1 (6 bases). The sequence derives from a male donor with early-stage non-small cell lung cancer. The material sequenced was normal lung tissue next to the tumor, taken at surgery. This CDR3 is CATSRGRGDTEAFF. The CDR3 DNA reads as TGTGCCACCAGCAGAGGGAGGGGGGACACTGAAGCTTTCTTT. The full variable domain, its missing parts supplied by reference TRBV15 and TRBJ1-1, is DAMVIQNPRYQVTQFGKPVTLSCSQTLNHNVMYWYQQKSSQAPKLLFHYYDKDFNNEADTPDNFQSRRPNTSFCFLDIRSPGLGDTAMYLCATSRGRGDTEAFFGQGTRLTVV.